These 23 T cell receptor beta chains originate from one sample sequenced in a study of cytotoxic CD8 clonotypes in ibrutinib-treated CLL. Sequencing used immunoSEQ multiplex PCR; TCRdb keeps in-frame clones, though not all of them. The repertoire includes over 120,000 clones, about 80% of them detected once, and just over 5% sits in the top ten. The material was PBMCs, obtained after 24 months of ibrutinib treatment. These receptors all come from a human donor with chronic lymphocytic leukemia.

CDR3 in amino acids: CASNQPDAGGTEAFF. The CDR3 coding sequence is TGTGCCAGTAACCAACCGGACGCAGGGGGCACTGAAGCTTTCTTT. The chain joins TRBV19 to TRBJ1-1; 7 bases are a match to TRBD1. The CDR3 loop spans 15 amino acids. Germline V gives CDR1 LNHDA, CDR2 SQIVND (reference sequence). Trimming took 7 bases from V and 4 from J; bases not matched to a gene: 12.

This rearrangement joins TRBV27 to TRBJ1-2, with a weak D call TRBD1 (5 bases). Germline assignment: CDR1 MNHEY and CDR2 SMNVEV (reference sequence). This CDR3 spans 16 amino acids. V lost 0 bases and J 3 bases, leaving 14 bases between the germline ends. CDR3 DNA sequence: TGTGCCAGCAGTTTATCTGCGGCAGGGTGGTACTATGGCTACACCTTC. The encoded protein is CASSLSAAGWYYGYTF.

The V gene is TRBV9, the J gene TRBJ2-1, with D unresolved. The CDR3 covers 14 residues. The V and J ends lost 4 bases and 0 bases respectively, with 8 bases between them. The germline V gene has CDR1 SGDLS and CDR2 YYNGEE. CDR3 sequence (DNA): TGTGCCAGCAGCTCCCTAAGCTCCTACAATGAGCAGTTCTTC. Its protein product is CASSSLSSYNEQFF.

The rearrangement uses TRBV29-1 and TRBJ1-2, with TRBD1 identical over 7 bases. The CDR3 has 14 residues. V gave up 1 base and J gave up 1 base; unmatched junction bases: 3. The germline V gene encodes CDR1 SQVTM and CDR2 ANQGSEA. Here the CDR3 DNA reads TGCAGCGTTGAAGGGGGGGACAGTAACTATGGCTACACCTTC. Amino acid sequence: CSVEGGDSNYGYTF. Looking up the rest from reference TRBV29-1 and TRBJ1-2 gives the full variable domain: SAVISQKPSRDICQRGTSLTIQCQVDSQVTMMFWYRQQPGQSLTLIATANQGSEATYESGFVIDKFPISRPNLTFSTLTVSNMSPEDSSIYLCSVEGGDSNYGYTFGSGTRLTVV.

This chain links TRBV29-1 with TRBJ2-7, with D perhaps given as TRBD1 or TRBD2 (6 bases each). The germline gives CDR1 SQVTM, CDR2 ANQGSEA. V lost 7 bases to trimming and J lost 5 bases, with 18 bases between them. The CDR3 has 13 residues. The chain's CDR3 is CSARRGVVDEQYF. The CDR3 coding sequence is TGCAGCGCACGAAGGGGGGTTGTGGACGAGCAGTACTTC.

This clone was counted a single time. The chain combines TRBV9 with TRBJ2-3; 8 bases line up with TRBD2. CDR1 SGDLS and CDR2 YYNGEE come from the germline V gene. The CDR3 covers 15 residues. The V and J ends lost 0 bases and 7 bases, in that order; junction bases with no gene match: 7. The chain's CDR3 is CASSVDPGGPNTQYF. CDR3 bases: TGTGCCAGCAGCGTAGATCCGGGAGGGCCCAATACGCAGTATTTT.

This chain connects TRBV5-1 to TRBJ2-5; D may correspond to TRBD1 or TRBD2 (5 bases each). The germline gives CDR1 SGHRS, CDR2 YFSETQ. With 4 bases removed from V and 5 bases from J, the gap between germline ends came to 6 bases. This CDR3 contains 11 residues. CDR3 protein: CASSEGETQYF. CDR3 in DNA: TGCGCCAGCAGCGAGGGGGAGACCCAGTACTTC.

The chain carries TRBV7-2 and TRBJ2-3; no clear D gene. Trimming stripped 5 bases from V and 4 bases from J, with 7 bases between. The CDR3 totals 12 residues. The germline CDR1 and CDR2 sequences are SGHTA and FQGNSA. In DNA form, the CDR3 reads TGTGCCAGCAGCCCCACCGCAGATACGCAGTATTTT. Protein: CASSPTADTQYF.

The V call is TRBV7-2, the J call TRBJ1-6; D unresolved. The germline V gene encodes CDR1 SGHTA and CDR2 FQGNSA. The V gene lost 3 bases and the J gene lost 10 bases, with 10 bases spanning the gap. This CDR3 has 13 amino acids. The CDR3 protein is CASSLGSGSPLHF. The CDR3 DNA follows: TGTGCCAGCAGCTTGGGTTCCGGCTCACCCCTCCACTTT.

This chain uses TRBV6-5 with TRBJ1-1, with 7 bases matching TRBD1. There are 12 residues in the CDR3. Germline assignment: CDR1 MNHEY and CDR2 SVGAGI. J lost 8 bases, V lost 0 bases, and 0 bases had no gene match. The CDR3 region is CASSYSTGEAFF. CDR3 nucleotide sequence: TGTGCCAGCAGTTACTCGACAGGGGAAGCTTTCTTT.

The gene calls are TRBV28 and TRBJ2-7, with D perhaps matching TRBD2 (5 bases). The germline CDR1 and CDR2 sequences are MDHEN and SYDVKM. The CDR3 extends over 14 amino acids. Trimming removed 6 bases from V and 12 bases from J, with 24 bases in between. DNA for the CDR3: TGTGCCAGCAGCTATACAACAAGCTCCTACGAGGGGTACTTC. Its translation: CASSYTTSSYEGYF.

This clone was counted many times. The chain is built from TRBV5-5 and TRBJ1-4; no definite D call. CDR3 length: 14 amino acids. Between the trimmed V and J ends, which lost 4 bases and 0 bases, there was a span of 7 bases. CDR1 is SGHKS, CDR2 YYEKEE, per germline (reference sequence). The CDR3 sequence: CASSPIATNEKLFF. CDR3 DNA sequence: TGTGCCAGCAGCCCCATTGCAACTAATGAAAAACTGTTTTTT.

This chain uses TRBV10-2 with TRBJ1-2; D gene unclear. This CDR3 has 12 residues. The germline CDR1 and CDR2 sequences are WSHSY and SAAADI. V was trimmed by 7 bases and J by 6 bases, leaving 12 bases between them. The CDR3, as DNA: TGCGCCAGCACCCGACCCCCGCATGGCTACACCTTC. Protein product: CASTRPPHGYTF.

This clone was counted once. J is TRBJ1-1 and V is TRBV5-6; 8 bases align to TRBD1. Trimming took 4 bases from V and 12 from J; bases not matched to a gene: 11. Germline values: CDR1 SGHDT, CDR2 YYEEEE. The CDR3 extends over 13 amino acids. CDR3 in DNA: TGTGCCAGCAGCCCCCTGAGGACAGGGACAACTTTCTTT. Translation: CASSPLRTGTTFF.

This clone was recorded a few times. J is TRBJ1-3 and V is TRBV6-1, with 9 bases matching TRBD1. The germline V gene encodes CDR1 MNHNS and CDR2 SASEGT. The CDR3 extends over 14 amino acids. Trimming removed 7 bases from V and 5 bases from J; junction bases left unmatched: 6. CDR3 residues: CASTRDRVRNTIYF. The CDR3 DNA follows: TGTGCCAGCACCAGGGACAGGGTTAGAAACACCATATATTTT.

CDR3 sequence reads: CASTRGHTDTQYF. CDR3 nucleotides: TGTGCCAGCACCCGGGGCCACACAGATACGCAGTATTTT. The chain combines TRBV2 with TRBJ2-3; D possibly matches TRBD1 or TRBD2 (5 bases each). Per germline, CDR1 SNHLY and CDR2 FYNNEI. The V gene lost 7 bases and the J gene lost 2 bases, with 10 bases spanning the gap. CDR3 length: 13 residues.

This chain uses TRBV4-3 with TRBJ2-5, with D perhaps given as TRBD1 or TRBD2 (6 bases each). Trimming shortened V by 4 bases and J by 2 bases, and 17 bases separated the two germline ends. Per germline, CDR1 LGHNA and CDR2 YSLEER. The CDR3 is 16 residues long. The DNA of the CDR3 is TGCGCCAGCAGCCCGAAGAGGGGGGCCTGGCAAGAGACCCAGTACTTC. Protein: CASSPKRGAWQETQYF.

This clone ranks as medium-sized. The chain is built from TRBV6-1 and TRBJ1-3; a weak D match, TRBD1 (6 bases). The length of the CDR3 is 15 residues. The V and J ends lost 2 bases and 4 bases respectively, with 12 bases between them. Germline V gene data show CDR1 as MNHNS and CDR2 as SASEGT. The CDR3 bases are TGTGCCAGCAGTGAACCAGGGGAGGCCGGAAACACCATATATTTT. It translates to CASSEPGEAGNTIYF.

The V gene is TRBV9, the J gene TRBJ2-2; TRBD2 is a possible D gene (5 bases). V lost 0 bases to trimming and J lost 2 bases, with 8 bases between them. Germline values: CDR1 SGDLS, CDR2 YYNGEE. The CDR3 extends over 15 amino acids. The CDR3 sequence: CASSVGGGNTGELFF. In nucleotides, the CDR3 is TGTGCCAGCAGCGTAGGTGGAGGCAACACCGGGGAGCTGTTTTTT.

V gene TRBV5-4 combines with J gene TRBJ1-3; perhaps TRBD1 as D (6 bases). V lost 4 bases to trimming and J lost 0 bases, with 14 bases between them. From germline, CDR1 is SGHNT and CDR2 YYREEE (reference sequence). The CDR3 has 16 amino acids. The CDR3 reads CASSRPTGRSGNTIYF. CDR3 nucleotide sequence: TGTGCCAGCAGCAGACCGACAGGCCGCTCTGGAAACACCATATATTTT. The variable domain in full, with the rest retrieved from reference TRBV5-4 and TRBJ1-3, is ETGVTQSPTHLIKTRGQQVTLRCSSQSGHNTVSWYQQALGQGPQFIFQYYREEENGRGNFPPRFSGLQFPNYSSELNVNALELDDSALYLCASSRPTGRSGNTIYFGEGSWLTVV.

The CDR3 reads CASSGVRGYTF. The CDR3 region has the DNA TGTGCCAGCAGCGGGGTGCGGGGCTACACCTTC. This chain links TRBV9 with TRBJ1-2; no definite D call. CDR1 and CDR2 from the germline V gene are SGDLS and YYNGEE. V was pared by 3 bases and J by 8 bases, with 8 bases between. The CDR3 sequence is 11 residues long.

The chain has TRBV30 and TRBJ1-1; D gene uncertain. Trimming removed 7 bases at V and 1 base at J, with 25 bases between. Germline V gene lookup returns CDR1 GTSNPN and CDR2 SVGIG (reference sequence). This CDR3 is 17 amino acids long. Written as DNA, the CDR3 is TGTGCCTTTTCTTCCCCCCGGTGGGGTAGTAAGAACACTGAAGCTTTCTTT. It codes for CAFSSPRWGSKNTEAFF.

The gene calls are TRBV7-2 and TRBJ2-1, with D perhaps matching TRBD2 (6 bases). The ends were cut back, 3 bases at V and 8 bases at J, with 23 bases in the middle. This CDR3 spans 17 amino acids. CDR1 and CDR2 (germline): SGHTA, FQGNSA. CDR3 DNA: TGTGCCAGCAGCTTCCCAAGTGGGGGGAGTTCAAGCGATGAGCAGTTCTTC. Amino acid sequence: CASSFPSGGSSSDEQFF.